The 20 T cell receptor beta chains in this list originate from one sample, sequenced in a study of cytomegalovirus exposure and HLA in healthy donors. Assay used: immunoSEQ multiplex PCR; TCRdb lists only in-frame clones, some missing. The data contain about 120,000 clones, under 90% of them singletons. Material for sequencing was PBMCs. The receptor set was obtained from a woman younger than 35 in good health and CMV-seronegative.

The genes are TRBV29-1 and TRBJ1-2; TRBD1 aligns across 8 bases. The germline V gene has CDR1 SQVTM and CDR2 ANQGSEA. This CDR3 region has 11 residues. V dropped 7 bases and J dropped 8; count of bases not matched to a gene: 6. DNA for the CDR3: TGCAGCGAGGACAGGGACGCAGGCTACACCTTC. Translated: CSEDRDAGYTF.

This chain joins TRBV5-1 and TRBJ2-3, with D unclear. Germline values: CDR1 SGHRS, CDR2 YFSETQ. This CDR3 is built from 12 residues. The V end was cut by 3 bases, the J end by 6 bases, with 8 bases between. As DNA, the CDR3 is TGCGCCAGCAGCTCTCCCGCGGATACGCAGTATTTT. The encoded protein is CASSSPADTQYF. The full variable domain, completed using reference TRBV5-1 and TRBJ2-3, is KAGVTQTPRYLIKTRGQQVTLSCSPISGHRSVSWYQQTPGQGLQFLFEYFSETQRNKGNFPGRFSGRQFSNSRSEMNVSTLELGDSALYLCASSSPADTQYFGPGTRLTVL.

The rearrangement uses TRBV19 and TRBJ1-1; TRBD1 matches at 8 bases. There are 13 residues in the CDR3. Trimming cost V 8 bases and J 0 bases; bases outside gene matches: 2. Germline CDR1 reads LNHDA; CDR2 reads SQIVND (reference sequence). The CDR3 nucleotides are TGTGCCAGTGACAGGGGTGTGAACACTGAAGCTTTCTTT. Translated, it gives CASDRGVNTEAFF.

This chain connects TRBV5-6 to TRBJ2-7; the D gene is possibly TRBD2 (6 bases). The CDR3 is 14 residues long. Germline-derived CDR1 and CDR2 are SGHDT and YYEEEE. V lost 4 bases to trimming and J lost 4 bases, with 15 bases between them. CDR3 region: CASSRGTASYEQYF. The CDR3, as DNA: TGTGCCAGCAGCCGGGGGACTGCCAGTTACGAGCAGTACTTC.

This chain links TRBV11-3 with TRBJ2-1; 8 bases are shared with TRBD2. In germline, CDR1 is SGHNT, CDR2 YENEEA. The length of the CDR3 is 18 residues. V shed 0 bases, J shed 8 bases, and the junction held 15 bases outside the gene matches. The CDR3 coding sequence is TGTGCCAGCAGCTTAGATCTCACCCCGGGAGGGCCGAGGGATGAGCAGTTCTTC. Protein product: CASSLDLTPGGPRDEQFF.

This chain uses TRBV29-1 with TRBJ1-1; possible D gene TRBD1, 5 bases. V was clipped by 7 bases and J by 6 bases, with 15 bases between them. Germline V gives CDR1 SQVTM, CDR2 ANQGSEA. The CDR3 is 12 amino acids. CDR3 DNA sequence: TGCAGCGCCGGGGCAGGGAGGGCTGAAGCTTTCTTT. It yields the protein CSAGAGRAEAFF.

DNA for the CDR3: TGTGCCAGCAGCTTCAGGGGGGCACCCAATGAAGCTTTCTTT. Translated, it gives CASSFRGAPNEAFF. V gene TRBV5-4 combines with J gene TRBJ1-1; the match to TRBD1 covers 7 bases. Germline V gene sequence: CDR1 SGHNT, CDR2 YYREEE (reference sequence). The CDR3 consists of 14 residues. Unmatched junction bases numbered 8, after V lost 2 bases and J lost 7 bases. Combining the CDR3 with reference TRBV5-4 and TRBJ1-1 gives the whole variable domain ETGVTQSPTHLIKTRGQQVTLRCSSQSGHNTVSWYQQALGQGPQFIFQYYREEENGRGNFPPRFSGLQFPNYSSELNVNALELDDSALYLCASSFRGAPNEAFFGQGTRLTVV.

In its sample, this clone was seen once. The genes are TRBV11-3 and TRBJ2-4, with TRBD1 matching 7 bases. The CDR3 sequence is 14 residues long. J lost 9 bases, V lost 5 bases, and 10 bases had no gene match. CDR1 and CDR2 (germline): SGHNT, YENEEA. The CDR3 reads CASSREMTGSIQYF. CDR3 sequence (DNA): TGTGCCAGCAGCCGAGAGATGACAGGGAGCATTCAGTACTTC.

The CDR3 DNA is TGCGCCAGCAGCTTAAACAGGGGGCCATCCTACGAGCAGTACTTC. This encodes CASSLNRGPSYEQYF. The chain links TRBV5-1 to TRBJ2-7; TRBD1 matches 9 bases. V gave up 2 bases and J gave up 1 base; unmatched junction bases: 4. In germline, CDR1 is SGHRS, CDR2 YFSETQ. This CDR3 contains 15 residues.

The genes are TRBV7-9 and TRBJ1-1; D gene unclear. There are 11 residues in the CDR3. The V end was cut by 6 bases, the J end by 10 bases, with 12 bases between. In germline, CDR1 is SEHNR, CDR2 FQNEAQ (reference sequence). The CDR3 reads CASSRSGGAFF. The CDR3 region has the DNA TGTGCCAGCAGTCGATCAGGTGGAGCTTTCTTT. The full variable domain, its missing parts supplied by reference TRBV7-9 and TRBJ1-1, is DTGVSQNPRHKITKRGQNVTFRCDPISEHNRLYWYRQTLGQGPEFLTYFQNEAQLEKSRLLSDRFSAERPKGSFSTLEIQRTEQGDSAMYLCASSRSGGAFFGQGTRLTVV.

This clone has a single count. V and J are TRBV7-6 and TRBJ1-1, with 8 bases identical to TRBD1. This CDR3 region has 15 residues. V was pared by 1 base and J by 5 bases, with 6 bases of the junction left unmatched. Germline CDR1 and CDR2: SGHVS and FNYEAQ. The chain's CDR3 is CASSLGQGARTEAFF. For the CDR3, the DNA is TGTGCCAGCAGCTTAGGGCAGGGGGCTAGAACTGAAGCTTTCTTT. Complete variable domain (other parts from reference TRBV7-6 and TRBJ1-1): GAGVSQSPRYKVTKRGQDVALRCDPISGHVSLYWYRQALGQGPEFLTYFNYEAQQDKSGLPNDRFSAERPEGSISTLTIQRTEQRDSAMYRCASSLGQGARTEAFFGQGTRLTVV.

The V and J genes are TRBV19 and TRBJ1-5; TRBD1 is a possible D gene (5 bases). Trimming pared 9 bases from V and 2 bases from J, leaving 14 bases between. This CDR3 region has 14 residues. Germline-derived CDR1 and CDR2 are LNHDA and SQIVND (reference sequence). The CDR3 nucleotides read TGTGCCAGCTCGGGGGGAGGAGGCAATCAGCCCCAGCATTTT. Translated, it gives CASSGGGGNQPQHF.

The J gene is TRBJ2-1, the V gene TRBV11-2, with 11 bases matching TRBD2. The germline V gene has CDR1 SGHAT and CDR2 FQNNGV. The V gene end was trimmed by 8 bases and the J gene end by 7 bases; junction bases not matched to a gene: 16. This CDR3 has 17 residues. This CDR3 reads CASLPGLAVGTINEQFF. The DNA of the CDR3 is TGTGCCAGCCTTCCGGGACTAGCGGTAGGGACCATAAATGAGCAGTTCTTC.

The chain is built from TRBV6-1 and TRBJ2-1; 9 nucleotides agree with TRBD2. The J segment lost 5 bases and the V segment lost 1 base, leaving 0 bases of the junction unmatched. The length of the CDR3 is 14 residues. Germline V gene lookup returns CDR1 MNHNS and CDR2 SASEGT. The CDR3 here is CASSEGLADNEQFF. CDR3 nucleotide sequence: TGTGCCAGCAGTGAAGGACTAGCGGACAATGAGCAGTTCTTC.

The chain combines TRBV27 with TRBJ2-7; D might be TRBD2 (6 bases). CDR1 is MNHEY and CDR2 is SMNVEV in the germline V gene (reference sequence). CDR3 length equals 14 residues. V lost 5 bases and J lost 3, with 14 bases in between. The CDR3 bases are TGTGCCAGCAGTCCCTCCGGGACTTACTACGAGCAGTACTTC. This sequence encodes CASSPSGTYYEQYF.

This sequence joins TRBV28 and TRBJ1-5; D may be TRBD1 (5 bases). The V end was cut by 3 bases, the J end by 1 base, with 10 bases between. The CDR3 runs to 15 residues. Germline loops: CDR1 MDHEN, CDR2 SYDVKM. CDR3 region: CASSFGRVSNQPQHF. DNA for the CDR3: TGTGCCAGCAGTTTTGGCAGGGTCAGCAATCAGCCCCAGCATTTT. Filled out from reference TRBV28 and TRBJ1-5, the complete variable domain reads DVKVTQSSRYLVKRTGEKVFLECVQDMDHENMFWYRQDPGLGLRLIYFSYDVKMKEKGDIPEGYSVSREKKERFSLILESASTNQTSMYLCASSFGRVSNQPQHFGDGTRLSIL.

This chain links TRBV2 with TRBJ2-5; the D is unclear. V shed 3 bases and J shed 2 bases, with 4 bases lying between them. This CDR3 has 12 amino acids. Germline V gene sequence: CDR1 SNHLY, CDR2 FYNNEI. CDR3 DNA sequence: TGTGCCAGCAGTGACAGGCAAGAGACCCAGTACTTC. Encoded protein: CASSDRQETQYF.

This sequence joins TRBV13 and TRBJ1-4; tentative D call: TRBD1 (6 bases). CDR1 and CDR2 from the germline V gene are PRHDT and FYEKMQ (reference sequence). The CDR3 contains 17 residues. Trimming removed 2 bases at V and 8 bases at J, with 21 bases between. The CDR3 spells CASSLMGHHGKEEKLFF. The CDR3 DNA sequence: TGTGCCAGCAGCTTAATGGGACATCATGGTAAAGAGGAAAAACTGTTTTTT.

The V and J genes are TRBV29-1 and TRBJ2-3; 8 nucleotides line up with TRBD1. Germline values: CDR1 SQVTM, CDR2 ANQGSEA. V shed 3 bases and J 2 bases; nucleotides not matched to a gene: 7. CDR3 length: 15 residues. The CDR3 loop is CSVEGAGGNTDTQYF. As DNA, the CDR3 is TGCAGCGTTGAGGGGGCAGGGGGCAACACAGATACGCAGTATTTT.

This chain connects TRBV6-5 to TRBJ2-2; 7 bases line up with TRBD1. This CDR3 comprises 13 residues. J was trimmed by 6 bases and V by 4 bases; bases with no gene match: 2. Per the germline V gene, CDR1 is MNHEY and CDR2 is SVGAGI. Here the CDR3 DNA reads TGTGCCAGCAGTTTCGACAGGGCCGGGGAGCTGTTTTTT. Amino acid sequence: CASSFDRAGELFF.